Described below is a single T cell receptor (beta chain) sequence and its context. There is no known antigen for this receptor. No much larger clonotype is one base removed from it; base qualities were not supplied. These data originate in a study of blood T cell repertoires in COVID-19 (dated by TCRdb to the early 2020s). Notes on the research overall: Samples covering the acute and convalescent phases of COVID-19 were provided by collaborators in the United States, Italy and Spain. The material from the prospective study consisted of cDNA or gDNA derived from T cells, B-cell-depleted T cells, or PBMCs. Subjects who had been exposed to COVID-19, were actively infected with it, or had recovered from it provided the deeply sampled blood TCRbeta repertoires that made up the dataset. A freely available public database, intended as a resource for researchers studying the immune response to SARS-CoV-2, is where the repertoires were released. The samples were drawn from two sources: the first 160 participants of the ongoing ImmuneRACE study, and about 1,300 subjects contributed by 6 global collaborators. The sample metadata nearly always contained a de-identified subject ID, COVID-19 status, age in years and sex. Where HLA class I and class II types were available, the types were taken from metadata supplied by the sample provider, not from assay-based typing.

Results the study describes overall, beyond this receptor: How much clinical and demographic metadata was included differed by source and by participant, and the metadata was provided uncurated.

One collaborating source in Seattle enrolled patients during active infection and followed them longitudinally through the course of disease. Collaborating institutions collected whole blood in K2EDTA tubes following their own protocols. For TCRbeta analysis, collaborators shipped samples as frozen whole blood, isolated PBMCs, or DNA extracted from either of those sample types. The immunoSEQ Assay, a bias-controlled multiplex PCR, was used to amplify TCRbeta CDR3 regions from genomic DNA. The paper's data handling went like this. Within the assay, amplification of reference gene primers was used to estimate how many nucleated cells each sample contained. Sequence reads were collapsed and filtered to measure the absolute abundance of every unique TCRbeta CDR3 rearrangement. For each sample, productive Simpson clonality was calculated as the square root of Simpson's diversity index over productive rearrangements. TCRdb mirrors the immuneACCESS table, restricted to in-frame sequences. Some clones are absent from its copies; in checked studies, under half trace to an unresolved V gene, and the reason for the others is unknown. The V and J calls and clone size are taken from that table; D and trimming were inferred from the DNA. Present in this sample are hundreds of thousands of clones, roughly 86% of which were seen just once. The top ten constitute 5% to 7% of the sample.

The germline V gene supplies CDR1 ENHRY and CDR2 SYGVKD. Inclusive of the bounding cysteine and phenylalanine, the CDR3 is 15 residues long. Just the 45-base CDR3 DNA is kept, in frame starting at base 1. Trimming takes 6 bases off V and 4 bases off J; junction bases not matched to a gene: 9. Material: peripheral blood. Here the chain combines TRBV10-3 and TRBJ2-1; 7 of the junction bases match TRBD2. This receptor was taken from an elderly woman with COVID-19, enrolled during active disease. The DNA is as follows: TGTGCCATCAGGCCAGCTAGCGGAGGTTACAATGAGCAGTTCTTC. This sequence encodes CAIRPASGGYNEQFF.